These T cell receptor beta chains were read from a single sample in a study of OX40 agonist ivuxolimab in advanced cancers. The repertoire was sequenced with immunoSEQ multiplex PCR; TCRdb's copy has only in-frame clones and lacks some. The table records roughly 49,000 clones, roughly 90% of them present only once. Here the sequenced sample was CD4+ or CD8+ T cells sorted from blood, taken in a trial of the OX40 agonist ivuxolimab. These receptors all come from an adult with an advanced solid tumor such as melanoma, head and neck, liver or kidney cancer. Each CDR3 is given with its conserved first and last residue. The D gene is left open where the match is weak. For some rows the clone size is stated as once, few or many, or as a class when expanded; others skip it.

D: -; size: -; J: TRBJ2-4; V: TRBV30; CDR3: CAWSAFLGNIQYF; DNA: TGTGCCTGGAGTGCCTTCTTGGGAAACATTCAGTACTTC
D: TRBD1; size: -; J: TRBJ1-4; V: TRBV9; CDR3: CASRMDRLNEKLFF; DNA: TGTGCCAGCAGAATGGACAGGCTGAATGAAAAACTGTTTTTT
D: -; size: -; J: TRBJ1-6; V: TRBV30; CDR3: CAWKQGNSPLHF; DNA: TGTGCCTGGAAGCAGGGAAATTCACCCCTCCACTTT
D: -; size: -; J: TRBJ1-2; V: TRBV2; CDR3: CASENTHLNGYTF; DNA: TGTGCCAGCGAGAACACTCACTTAAATGGCTACACCTTC
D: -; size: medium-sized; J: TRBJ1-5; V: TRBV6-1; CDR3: CASSDGFPGNQPQHF; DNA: TGTGCCAGCAGTGACGGTTTTCCGGGCAATCAGCCCCAGCATTTT
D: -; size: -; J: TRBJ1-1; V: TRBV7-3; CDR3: CASSPGGPRTEAFF; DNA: TGTGCCAGCAGCCCGGGGGGCCCGCGGACTGAAGCTTTCTTT
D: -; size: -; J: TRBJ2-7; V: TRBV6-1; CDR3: CASGAGTNSYEQYF; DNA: TGTGCCAGCGGGGCAGGGACAAACTCCTACGAGCAGTACTTC
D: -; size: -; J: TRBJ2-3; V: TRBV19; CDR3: CASSIGGNTQYF; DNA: TGTGCCAGTAGTATAGGGGGTAATACGCAGTATTTT
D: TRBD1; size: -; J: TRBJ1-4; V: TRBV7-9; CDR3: CASSWSTGGEKLFF; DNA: TGTGCCAGCAGCTGGAGTACAGGGGGCGAAAAACTGTTTTTT
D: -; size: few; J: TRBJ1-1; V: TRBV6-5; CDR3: CASSTLDNTEAFF; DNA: TGTGCCAGCAGTACCCTGGACAACACTGAAGCTTTCTTT
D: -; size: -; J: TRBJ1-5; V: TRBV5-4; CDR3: CASSFDPGSNQPQHF; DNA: TGTGCCAGCAGCTTTGATCCAGGGAGCAATCAGCCCCAGCATTTT
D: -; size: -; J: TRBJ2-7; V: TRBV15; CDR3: CATSRGGASGVYEQYF; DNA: TGTGCCACCAGCAGAGGGGGGGCTTCTGGCGTCTACGAGCAGTACTTC
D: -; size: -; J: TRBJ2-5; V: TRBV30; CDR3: CAWVEVSGTQYF; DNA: TGTGCCTGGGTAGAAGTCTCCGGGACCCAGTACTTC
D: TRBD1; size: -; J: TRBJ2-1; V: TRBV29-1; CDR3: CSVGTGRSNEQFF; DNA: TGCAGCGTTGGGACAGGGCGGAGCAATGAGCAGTTCTTC
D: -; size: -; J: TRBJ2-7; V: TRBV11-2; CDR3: CASSLDGAEYEQYF; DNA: TGTGCCAGCAGCTTAGATGGAGCGGAATACGAGCAGTACTTC
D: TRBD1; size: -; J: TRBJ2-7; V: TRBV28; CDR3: CASSRDRRSEQYF; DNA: TGTGCCAGCTCCAGGGACAGACGGTCCGAGCAGTACTTC
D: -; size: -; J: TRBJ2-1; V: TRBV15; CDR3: CATSIYSRDEQFF; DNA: TGTGCCACCAGCATTTATTCTCGGGATGAGCAGTTCTTC
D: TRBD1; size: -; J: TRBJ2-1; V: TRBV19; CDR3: CASSIPGQGRHEQFF; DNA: TGTGCCAGTAGTATTCCGGGACAGGGAAGACATGAGCAGTTCTTC
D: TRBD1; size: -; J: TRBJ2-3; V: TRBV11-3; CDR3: CASSRGLGTDTQYF; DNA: TGTGCCAGCAGCAGGGGGCTGGGCACAGATACGCAGTATTTT
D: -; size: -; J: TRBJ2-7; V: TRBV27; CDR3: CASSQGGYEQYF; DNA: TGTGCCAGCAGCCAGGGAGGTTACGAGCAGTACTTC
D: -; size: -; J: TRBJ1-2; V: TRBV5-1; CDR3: CASSLDPGWDYGYTF; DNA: TGCGCCAGCAGCTTGGATCCAGGGTGGGACTATGGCTACACCTTC
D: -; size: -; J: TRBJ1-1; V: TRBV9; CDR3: CASSLHGNTEAFF; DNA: TGTGCCAGCAGCCTTCACGGGAACACTGAAGCTTTCTTT
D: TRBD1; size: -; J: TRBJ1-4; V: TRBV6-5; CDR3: CASSFSGTGGEKLFF; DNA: TGTGCCAGCAGTTTTTCCGGGACAGGGGGTGAAAAACTGTTTTTT
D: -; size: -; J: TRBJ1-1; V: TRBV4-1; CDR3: CASSQVVRGDTEAFF; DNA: TGCGCCAGCAGCCAAGTCGTCAGGGGTGACACTGAAGCTTTCTTT
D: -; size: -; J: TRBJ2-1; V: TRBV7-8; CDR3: CASSLRLGGATYNEQFF; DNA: TGTGCCAGCAGCCTAAGATTGGGGGGGGCAACCTACAATGAGCAGTTCTTC
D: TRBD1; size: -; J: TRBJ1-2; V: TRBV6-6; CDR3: CASTLGTGGNGYTF; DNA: TGTGCCAGCACCCTCGGCACAGGGGGTAACGGCTACACCTTC
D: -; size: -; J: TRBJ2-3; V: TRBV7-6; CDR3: CASSLNTPASSTDTQYF; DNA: TGTGCCAGCAGCTTAAATACTCCTGCCTCTAGCACAGATACGCAGTATTTT
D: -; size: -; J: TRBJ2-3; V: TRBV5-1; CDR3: CASSSRGGDTQYF; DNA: TGCGCCAGCAGCTCCAGGGGGGGAGATACGCAGTATTTT
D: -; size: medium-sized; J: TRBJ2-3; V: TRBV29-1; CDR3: CSVVPPKSTDTQYF; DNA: TGCAGCGTTGTTCCCCCGAAGAGCACAGATACGCAGTATTTT
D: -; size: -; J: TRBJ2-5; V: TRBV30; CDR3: CAWSPGETQYF; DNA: TGTGCCTGGAGTCCCGGTGAGACCCAGTACTTC
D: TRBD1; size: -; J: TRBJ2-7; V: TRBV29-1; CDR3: CSAHPGQGYEQYF; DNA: TGCAGCGCCCACCCCGGACAGGGGTACGAGCAGTACTTC
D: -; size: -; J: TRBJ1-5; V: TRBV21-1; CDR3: CASSIETGRNQPQHF; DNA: TGTGCCAGCAGCATCGAGACAGGGCGCAATCAGCCCCAGCATTTT
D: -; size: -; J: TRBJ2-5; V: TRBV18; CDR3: CASSPGETQYF; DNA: TGTGCCAGCTCACCTGGGGAGACCCAGTACTTC
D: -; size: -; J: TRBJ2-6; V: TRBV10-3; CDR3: CAIRGRSGANVLTF; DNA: TGTGCCATCAGGGGGAGGTCTGGGGCCAACGTCCTGACTTTC
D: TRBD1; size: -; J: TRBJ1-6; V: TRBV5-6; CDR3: CASSRGTVDSPLHF; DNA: TGTGCCAGCAGCCGCGGGACAGTCGATTCACCCCTCCACTTT
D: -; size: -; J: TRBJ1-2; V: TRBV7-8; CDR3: CASSSEGRSIYGYTF; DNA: TGTGCCAGCAGCTCGGAGGGACGGTCGATCTATGGCTACACCTTC
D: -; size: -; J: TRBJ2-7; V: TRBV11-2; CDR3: CASSYEQVGYEQYF; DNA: TGTGCCAGCAGCTACGAACAGGTGGGCTACGAGCAGTACTTC
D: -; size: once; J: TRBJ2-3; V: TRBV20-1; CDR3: CSARGGDTQYF; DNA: TGCAGTGCTAGAGGGGGTGATACGCAGTATTTT
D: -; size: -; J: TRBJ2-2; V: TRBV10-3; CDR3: CAISESSTGELFF; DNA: TGTGCCATCAGTGAGTCCTCTACCGGGGAGCTGTTTTTT
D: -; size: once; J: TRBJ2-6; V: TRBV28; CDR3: CAAGTEPSGANVLTF; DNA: TGTGCCGCGGGGACAGAACCCTCTGGGGCCAACGTCCTGACTTTC
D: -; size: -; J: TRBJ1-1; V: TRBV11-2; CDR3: CASSSQGRTEAFF; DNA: TGTGCCAGCAGCTCGCAGGGGAGGACTGAAGCTTTCTTT
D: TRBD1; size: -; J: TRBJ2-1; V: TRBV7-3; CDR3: CASSVYPGQGEDEQFF; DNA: TGTGCCAGCAGCGTATACCCGGGACAGGGGGAGGATGAGCAGTTCTTC
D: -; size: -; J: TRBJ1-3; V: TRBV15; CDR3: CATSRDPGAGNTIYF; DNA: TGTGCCACCAGCAGAGATCCGGGGGCTGGAAACACCATATATTTT
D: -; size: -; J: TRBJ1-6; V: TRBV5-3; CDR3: CARSWRPLHF; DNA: TGTGCCAGAAGCTGGCGCCCCCTCCACTTT
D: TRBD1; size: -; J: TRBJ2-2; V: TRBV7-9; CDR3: CASSSRTGINTGELFF; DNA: TGTGCCAGCAGCAGCCGGACAGGGATAAACACCGGGGAGCTGTTTTTT
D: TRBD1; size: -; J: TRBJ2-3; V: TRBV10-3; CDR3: CAIRDLKGQGVSDTQYF; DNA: TGTGCCATCAGAGACTTAAAGGGACAGGGAGTGTCAGATACGCAGTATTTT
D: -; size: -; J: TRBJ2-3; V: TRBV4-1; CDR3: CASSNGGGRTRGDTQYF; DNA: TGCGCCAGCAGCAACGGCGGCGGGCGGACAAGAGGAGATACGCAGTATTTT
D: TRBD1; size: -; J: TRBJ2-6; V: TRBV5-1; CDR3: CASSFGTGITSGANVLTF; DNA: TGCGCCAGCAGCTTCGGGACAGGGATCACCTCTGGGGCCAACGTCCTGACTTTC
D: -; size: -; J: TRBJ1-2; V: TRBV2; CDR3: CASSDTGYGYTF; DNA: TGTGCCAGCAGTGACACTGGGTATGGCTACACCTTC
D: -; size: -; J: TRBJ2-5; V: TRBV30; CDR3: CAWSRGLGEETQYF; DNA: TGTGCCTGGAGTCGGGGGTTGGGGGAAGAGACCCAGTACTTC
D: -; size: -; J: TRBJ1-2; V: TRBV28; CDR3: CASSLEPINYGYTF; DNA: TGTGCCAGCAGTTTAGAGCCGATAAACTATGGCTACACCTTC
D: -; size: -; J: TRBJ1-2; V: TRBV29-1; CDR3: CSALTGLGYTF; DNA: TGCAGCGCCCTGACGGGGCTTGGCTACACCTTC
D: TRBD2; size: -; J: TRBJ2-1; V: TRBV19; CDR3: CASSIDGLAGTATYNEQFF; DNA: TGTGCCAGTAGTATAGACGGACTAGCGGGGACCGCGACCTACAATGAGCAGTTCTTC
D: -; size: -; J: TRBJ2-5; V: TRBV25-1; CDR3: CASSEQGETQYF; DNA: TGTGCCAGCAGTGAACAGGGGGAGACCCAGTACTTC